This TCR beta chain was sequenced for a study of T cell responses to AZD1222 COVID-19 vaccine. The repertoire was sequenced with immunoSEQ multiplex PCR; TCRdb's copy has only in-frame clones and lacks some. The data hold 96,000 or so clones, with roughly nine tenths observed a single time. V shed 0 bases and J shed 1 base, with 9 bases lying between them. This CDR3 has 15 amino acids. Per germline, CDR1 MRHNA and CDR2 SNTAGT. The sample here was peripheral blood, taken on day 0 of AZD1222 vaccination. The chain carries TRBV6-4 and TRBJ1-1; D remains ambiguous. This receptor was identified in an adult in good health. In DNA, the CDR3 is TGTGCCAGCAGTGACTCTGCCGAATGGAACACTGAAGCTTTCTTT. Its protein is CASSDSAEWNTEAFF.